This TCR beta chain was sequenced for a study of high-grade serous ovarian cancer treatment subgroups. Study-wide results and caveats: Spatial context was lost because tumors were sequenced in bulk. Only CDR3 was analyzed; CDR1 and CDR2 were not. Same-patient tumor repertoires overlapped at roughly 0.095 to 0.8; different patients barely overlapped.

Only in-frame clones appear in the TCRdb table, and some are missing; sequencing was by immunoSEQ multiplex PCR. The sample includes about 15,000 clones, less than 90% of them seen just once. About this clone: No antigen is known for it.

The CDR3 runs to 14 residues. Unmatched junction bases numbered 4, after V lost 5 bases and J lost 1 base. Germline CDR1 LNHDA, CDR2 SQIVND (reference sequence). Tumor samples were obtained before definitive surgery or chemotherapy. V usage is TRBV19 and J usage is TRBJ2-7; 8 bases map to TRBD2. Sample: tumor tissue. This receptor was obtained from a human donor with high-grade serous ovarian cancer. DNA for the CDR3: TGTGCCAGTAGTGACGGGGGGGCGTCCTACGAGCAGTACTTC. Protein sequence: CASSDGGASYEQYF.